These T cell receptor beta chains were read from a single sample in a study of Ad26.COV2.S vaccination and SARS-CoV-2 variants. Profiling relied on immunoSEQ multiplex PCR, and the TCRdb table lists in-frame clones only, not all of them. Counted here are 350,000 to 450,000 clones, around 83% occurring once; the ten biggest clones make up 2.5% to 3.5%. The sample here was peripheral blood, taken in a trial of Ad26.COV2.S vaccine versus placebo. The receptors were sampled from a person aged 18-65 years who received the Ad26.COV2.S COVID-19 vaccine or a placebo. Both conserved end residues are part of each CDR3. Fields, in order: V gene, clone size, D gene, J gene, CDR3 protein, CDR3 DNA. D genes are given only for firm matches. Only part of the rows carry a size: once, few, many, or a class if the clone is expanded.

V: TRBV7-9; size: -; D: -; J: TRBJ2-5; CDR3: CASSFWRQPWSQYF; DNA: TGTGCCAGCAGCTTTTGGCGGCAGCCCTGGTCCCAGTACTTC
V: TRBV7-6; size: few; D: -; J: TRBJ2-7; CDR3: CASSLEPGTYEQYF; DNA: TGTGCCAGCAGCTTAGAACCAGGAACCTACGAGCAGTACTTC
V: TRBV4-3; size: -; D: -; J: TRBJ1-1; CDR3: CASSQDFSSDTEAFF; DNA: TGCGCCAGCAGCCAAGATTTTAGCTCGGACACTGAAGCTTTCTTT
V: TRBV4-1; size: -; D: -; J: TRBJ2-2; CDR3: CASSHGQFTGELFF; DNA: TGCGCCAGCAGCCACGGACAGTTTACCGGGGAGCTGTTTTTT
V: TRBV5-1; size: once; D: -; J: TRBJ1-1; CDR3: CASSLRTGTNTEAFF; DNA: TGCGCCAGCAGCTTGCGTACAGGGACGAACACTGAAGCTTTCTTT
V: TRBV7-2; size: -; D: -; J: TRBJ2-7; CDR3: CASSLQGRAYEQYF; DNA: TGTGCCAGCAGCTTGCAGGGGCGGGCCTACGAGCAGTACTTC
V: TRBV28; size: once; D: -; J: TRBJ2-1; CDR3: CASSRPLGGVRSEQFF; DNA: TGTGCCAGCAGTCGCCCCCTGGGGGGAGTAAGGAGTGAGCAGTTCTTC
V: TRBV6-5; size: -; D: TRBD1; J: TRBJ1-2; CDR3: CASRIDRVANYGYTF; DNA: TGTGCCAGCAGAATCGACAGGGTGGCTAACTATGGCTACACCTTC
V: TRBV5-4; size: -; D: -; J: TRBJ2-5; CDR3: CASSLGRQTQETQYF; DNA: TGTGCCAGCAGCTTGGGAAGGCAGACCCAAGAGACCCAGTACTTC
V: TRBV6-2/TRBV6-3; size: -; D: -; J: TRBJ2-1; CDR3: CASSSMPGVRKDEQFF; DNA: TGTGCCAGCAGTTCTATGCCGGGAGTTCGGAAAGATGAGCAGTTCTTC
V: TRBV6-5; size: once; D: -; J: TRBJ2-5; CDR3: CASSTRGVEETQYF; DNA: TGTGCCAGCAGCACTAGAGGGGTGGAAGAGACCCAGTACTTC
V: TRBV28; size: -; D: TRBD2; J: TRBJ2-5; CDR3: CASSLPGLAGQETQYF; DNA: TGTGCCAGCAGCCTTCCGGGACTAGCGGGACAAGAGACCCAGTACTTC
V: TRBV7-2; size: -; D: -; J: TRBJ2-5; CDR3: CASTTFGVQETQYF; DNA: TGTGCCAGCACCACTTTCGGGGTACAAGAGACCCAGTACTTC
V: TRBV19; size: -; D: -; J: TRBJ1-3; CDR3: CASSPSGEFFSGNTIYF; DNA: TGTGCCAGTAGTCCTTCCGGGGAGTTTTTCTCTGGAAACACCATATATTTT
V: TRBV4-3; size: -; D: TRBD2; J: TRBJ2-1; CDR3: CASSQAQAGGSSEQFF; DNA: TGCGCCAGCAGCCAAGCTCAAGCGGGAGGAAGTAGTGAGCAGTTCTTC
V: TRBV10-1; size: -; D: TRBD2; J: TRBJ2-7; CDR3: CASSGFSAGTYEQYF; DNA: TGCGCCAGCAGTGGGTTCTCAGCGGGGACCTACGAGCAGTACTTC
V: TRBV27; size: -; D: -; J: TRBJ1-4; CDR3: CASSLGREGSNEKLFF; DNA: TGTGCCAGCAGTTTAGGCAGGGAAGGAAGTAATGAAAAACTGTTTTTT
V: TRBV10-3; size: few; D: TRBD1; J: TRBJ1-1; CDR3: CAISESRQGGNTEAFF; DNA: TGTGCCATCAGTGAGTCGAGACAGGGGGGGAACACTGAAGCTTTCTTT
V: TRBV5-6; size: -; D: TRBD2; J: TRBJ2-3; CDR3: CASSYFQGLAGSTDTQYF; DNA: TGTGCCAGCAGCTACTTCCAAGGACTAGCGGGTAGCACAGATACGCAGTATTTT
V: TRBV30; size: -; D: -; J: TRBJ2-7; CDR3: CAWSPGAGYEQYF; DNA: TGTGCCTGGAGCCCAGGAGCCGGCTACGAGCAGTACTTC
V: TRBV7-9; size: -; D: -; J: TRBJ1-5; CDR3: CASSLGDGYQPQHF; DNA: TGTGCCAGCAGCTTAGGGGACGGATACCAGCCCCAGCATTTT
V: TRBV10-1; size: once; D: TRBD1; J: TRBJ2-3; CDR3: CASSGDRVLDQYF; DNA: TGCGCCAGCAGTGGAGACAGGGTTTTGGATCAGTATTTT